Listed here are 18 T cell receptor beta chains from one sample, sequenced in a study of OX40 agonist ivuxolimab in advanced cancers. Assay: immunoSEQ multiplex PCR; the TCRdb copy retains only in-frame clones and omits some. The sample yields tens of thousands of clones, about 77% seen once. Source: CD4+ or CD8+ T cells sorted from blood, taken in a trial of the OX40 agonist ivuxolimab. Receptors originate from an adult with an advanced solid tumor such as melanoma, head and neck, liver or kidney cancer.

The chain's CDR3 is CASSTGGAGDTQYF. In nucleotides, the CDR3 is TGTGCCAGCAGCACAGGGGGCGCGGGAGATACGCAGTATTTT. The genes are TRBV28 and TRBJ2-3; 9 bases line up with TRBD1. V was clipped by 6 bases and J by 5 bases; unmatched bases: 6. The CDR3 is 14 residues long. Germline values: CDR1 MDHEN, CDR2 SYDVKM.

The chain carries TRBV7-6 and TRBJ1-3; no definite D call. Looked up from germline, CDR1 is SGHVS and CDR2 is FNYEAQ. The CDR3 is made up of 15 amino acids. V was pared by 0 bases and J by 0 bases, with 6 bases between. CDR3 in DNA: TGTGCCAGCAGCTTAGCTTCCCACTCTGGAAACACCATATATTTT. It is translated as CASSLASHSGNTIYF.

V and J are TRBV4-1 and TRBJ2-3; tentatively, D is TRBD2 (6 bases). V shed 3 bases and J shed 1 base, with 11 bases lying between them. CDR1 is MGHRA and CDR2 is YSYEKL in the germline V gene. This CDR3 comprises 15 residues. The CDR3 spells CASSQVVAGTDTQYF. The CDR3 region has the DNA TGCGCCAGCAGCCAGGTTGTAGCGGGCACAGATACGCAGTATTTT.

V is TRBV29-1 and J is TRBJ2-1, with 7 nucleotides matching TRBD2. V lost 1 base to trimming and J lost 8 bases; unmatched junction nucleotides: 14. Germline V gives CDR1 SQVTM, CDR2 ANQGSEA. CDR3 length: 16 residues. CDR3 sequence reads: CSVEVFYGRTMDEQFF. In nucleotides, the CDR3 is TGCAGCGTTGAAGTCTTTTACGGGAGGACGATGGATGAGCAGTTCTTC.

The chain combines TRBV28 with TRBJ2-7; D possibly corresponds to TRBD2 (5 bases). CDR3 length equals 15 residues. The ends were cut back, 4 bases at V and 3 bases at J, with 16 bases in the middle. CDR1 and CDR2 (germline): MDHEN, SYDVKM. CDR3 sequence reads: CASSYPPRGYYEQYF. The CDR3 nucleotides are TGTGCCAGCAGTTATCCCCCGCGCGGGTACTACGAGCAGTACTTC.

The rearrangement joins TRBV7-8 to TRBJ2-7, with D possibly being TRBD1 or TRBD2 (5 bases each). The germline CDR1 and CDR2 sequences are SGHVS and FQNEAQ. V lost 4 bases and J 0 bases, leaving 13 bases between the germline ends. The CDR3 runs to 15 residues. The CDR3 protein is CASSYGAYSSYEQYF. The CDR3 bases are TGTGCCAGCAGCTACGGGGCGTACAGCTCCTACGAGCAGTACTTC. Using reference TRBV7-8 and TRBJ2-7 for the parts outside the CDR3, the full variable domain is GAGVSQSPRYKVAKRGQDVALRCDPISGHVSLFWYQQALGQGPEFLTYFQNEAQLDKSGLPSDRFFAERPEGSVSTLKIQRTQQEDSAVYLCASSYGAYSSYEQYFGPGTRLTVT.

The chain employs TRBV4-1 and TRBJ1-6, with 8 bases aligning to TRBD1. The CDR3 loop spans 20 amino acids. The V and J ends lost 1 base and 0 bases, in that order; junction bases with no gene match: 11. Germline assignment: CDR1 MGHRA and CDR2 YSYEKL. This chain's CDR3 is CASSQGAGGTGGSYNSPLHF. CDR3 in DNA: TGCGCCAGCAGCCAAGGAGCCGGAGGAACAGGGGGCTCCTATAATTCACCCCTCCACTTT.

This clone was counted a few times. The genes are TRBV2 and TRBJ2-4; unclear D gene. The V and J ends lost 10 bases and 1 base respectively, with 11 bases between them. This CDR3 is built from 13 residues. In germline, CDR1 is SNHLY, CDR2 FYNNEI. In DNA form, the CDR3 reads TGTGCCATCAAGAGTGGGGCCAAAAACATTCAGTACTTC. It specifies CAIKSGAKNIQYF.

This clone is labeled medium-sized (0.01 to 0.1%). This sequence joins TRBV6-1 and TRBJ1-6; 9 bases are shared with TRBD1. CDR1 is MNHNS, CDR2 SASEGT, per germline. The CDR3 covers 13 residues. Unmatched junction bases numbered 1, after V lost 6 bases and J lost 7 bases. CDR3 bases: TGTGCCAGCAGGGGACAGGGAAATTCACCCCTCCACTTT. Its translation is CASRGQGNSPLHF.

The rearrangement uses TRBV9 and TRBJ1-3; 7 bases are a match to TRBD1. This CDR3 contains 16 residues. Trimming removed 1 base from V and 4 bases from J; junction bases left unmatched: 8. Germline assignment: CDR1 SGDLS and CDR2 YYNGEE. Written as DNA, the CDR3 is TGTGCCAGCAGCGTACAGGGGCAGGGGGGAGGAAACACCATATATTTT. The encoded protein is CASSVQGQGGGNTIYF.

The genes are TRBV6-5 and TRBJ2-5, with TRBD1 matching over 11 bases. Germline assignment: CDR1 MNHEY and CDR2 SVGAGI. The CDR3 sequence is 15 residues long. V was clipped by 4 bases and J by 7 bases; unmatched bases: 8. CDR3: CASSLTSGTGGTQYF. CDR3 nucleotide sequence: TGTGCCAGCAGTTTAACGTCAGGGACAGGGGGGACCCAGTACTTC.

The V call is TRBV29-1, the J call TRBJ1-5, with D perhaps matching TRBD1 (6 bases). CDR1 and CDR2 (germline): SQVTM, ANQGSEA. Trimming left V 4 bases short and J 0 bases short, with 16 bases between. This CDR3 spans 16 amino acids. CDR3 protein: CSVVLGAGDSNQPQHF. The DNA of the CDR3 is TGCAGCGTTGTACTCGGGGCAGGGGATAGCAATCAGCCCCAGCATTTT. Full variable domain (rest looked up from reference TRBV29-1 and TRBJ1-5): SAVISQKPSRDICQRGTSLTIQCQVDSQVTMMFWYRQQPGQSLTLIATANQGSEATYESGFVIDKFPISRPNLTFSTLTVSNMSPEDSSIYLCSVVLGAGDSNQPQHFGDGTRLSIL.

The chain combines TRBV6-1 with TRBJ1-2; 7 positions agree with TRBD1. The CDR3 loop spans 12 amino acids. From germline, CDR1 is MNHNS and CDR2 SASEGT. V was clipped by 6 bases and J by 8 bases; unmatched bases: 6. CDR3 nucleotides: TGTGCCAGCAGAACAGGGGCTGGAGGCTACACCTTC. It translates to CASRTGAGGYTF.

This rearrangement joins TRBV5-6 to TRBJ1-4; D possibly corresponds to TRBD1 (6 bases). Germline CDR1 SGHDT, CDR2 YYEEEE. The CDR3 has 14 amino acids. The V gene lost 0 bases and the J gene lost 6 bases, with 9 bases spanning the gap. CDR3 region: CASSLAGAHEKLFF. In DNA, the CDR3 is TGTGCCAGCAGCTTGGCGGGGGCCCATGAAAAACTGTTTTTT.

This clone has only one observation. CDR3 in amino acids: CASRASGDNEQFF. The CDR3 nucleotides are TGTGCCAGCAGGGCTAGCGGCGACAATGAGCAGTTCTTC. The chain recombines TRBV6-6 with TRBJ2-1; TRBD2 agrees at 7 bases. Trimming took 6 bases from V and 5 from J; bases not matched to a gene: 4. Germline loops: CDR1 MNHNY, CDR2 SVGAGI (reference sequence). CDR3 size: 13 residues.

The rearrangement links TRBV7-8 to TRBJ2-7; possible D gene TRBD2, 6 bases. The CDR3 length is 14 residues. With 10 bases removed from V and 2 bases from J, the gap between germline ends came to 18 bases. CDR1 SGHVS and CDR2 FQNEAQ come from the germline V gene. The CDR3 here is CATQPRRATYEQYF. In DNA, the CDR3 is TGTGCCACCCAACCCCGGAGGGCAACCTACGAGCAGTACTTC. Using reference TRBV7-8 and TRBJ2-7 for the parts outside the CDR3, the full variable domain is GAGVSQSPRYKVAKRGQDVALRCDPISGHVSLFWYQQALGQGPEFLTYFQNEAQLDKSGLPSDRFFAERPEGSVSTLKIQRTQQEDSAVYLCATQPRRATYEQYFGPGTRLTVT.

The chain carries TRBV15 and TRBJ1-5; D is unclear. V lost 0 bases and J 1 base, leaving 10 bases between the germline ends. The CDR3 loop spans 16 amino acids. Germline values: CDR1 LNHNV, CDR2 YYDKDF (reference sequence). CDR3 sequence: CATSREPSGSNQPQHF. The CDR3 DNA reads as TGTGCCACCAGCAGAGAGCCCTCGGGAAGCAATCAGCCCCAGCATTTT.

This clone has a handful of counts. V is TRBV6-6 and J is TRBJ1-5, with D perhaps matching TRBD1 (5 bases). In germline, CDR1 is MNHNY, CDR2 SVGAGI (reference sequence). CDR3 length: 15 amino acids. The ends were cut back, 4 bases at V and 6 bases at J, with 16 bases in the middle. The CDR3, as DNA: TGTGCCAGCAGTTCGCTGACAGACGCGGGTCAGCCCCAGCATTTT. This sequence encodes CASSSLTDAGQPQHF.